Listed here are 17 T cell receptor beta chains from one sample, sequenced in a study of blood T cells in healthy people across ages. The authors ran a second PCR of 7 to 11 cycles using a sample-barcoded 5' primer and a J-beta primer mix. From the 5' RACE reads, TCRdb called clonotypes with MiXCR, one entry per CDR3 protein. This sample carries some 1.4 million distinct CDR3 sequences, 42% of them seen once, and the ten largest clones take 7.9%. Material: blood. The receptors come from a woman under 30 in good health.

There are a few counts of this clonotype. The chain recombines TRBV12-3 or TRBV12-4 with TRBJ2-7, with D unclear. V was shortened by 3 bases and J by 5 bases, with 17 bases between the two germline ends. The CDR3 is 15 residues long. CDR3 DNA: TGTGCCAGCAGTTTGGGTCGGGCCGGTTGGGACGAGCAGTACTTC. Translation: CASSLGRAGWDEQYF.

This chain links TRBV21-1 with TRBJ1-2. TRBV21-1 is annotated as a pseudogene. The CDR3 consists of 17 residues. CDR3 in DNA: TGTGCCAGCAGCAAAACGAACCGGGACTCCAACAAGGATGGCTACACCTTC. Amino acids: CASSKTNRDSNKDGYTF.

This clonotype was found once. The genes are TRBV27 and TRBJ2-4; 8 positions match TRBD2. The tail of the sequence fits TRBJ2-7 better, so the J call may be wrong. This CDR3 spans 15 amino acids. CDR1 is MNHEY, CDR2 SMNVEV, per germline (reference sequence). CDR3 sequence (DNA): TGTGCCAGCAGTTCCCTAGCGGGTCTCCCCTACGAGCAGTACTTC. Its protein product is CASSSLAGLPYEQYF.

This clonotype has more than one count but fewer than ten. The CDR3 loop reads CASSFGPAGLDDNEQFF. CDR3 coding DNA: TGCGCCAGCAGCTTCGGTCCGGCGGGGCTAGACGACAATGAGCAGTTCTTC. The rearrangement links TRBV5-1 to TRBJ2-1, with a weak D call TRBD2 (6 bases). CDR1 is SGHRS and CDR2 is YFSETQ in the germline V gene. Between the trimmed V and J ends, which lost 2 bases and 5 bases, there was a span of 20 bases. This CDR3 has 17 residues.

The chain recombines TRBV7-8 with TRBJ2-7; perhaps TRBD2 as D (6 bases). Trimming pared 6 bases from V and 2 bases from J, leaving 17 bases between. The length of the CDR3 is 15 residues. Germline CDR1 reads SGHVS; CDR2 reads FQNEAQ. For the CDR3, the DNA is TGTGCCAGCAGTAAAATAGCGGAACGGGCCTACGAGCAGTACTTC. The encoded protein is CASSKIAERAYEQYF.

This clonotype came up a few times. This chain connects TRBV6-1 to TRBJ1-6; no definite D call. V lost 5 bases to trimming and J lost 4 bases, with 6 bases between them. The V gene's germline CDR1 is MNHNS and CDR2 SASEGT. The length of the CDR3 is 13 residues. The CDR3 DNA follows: TGTGCCAGCAGTCCAGATTATAATTCACCCCTCCACTTT. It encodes CASSPDYNSPLHF.

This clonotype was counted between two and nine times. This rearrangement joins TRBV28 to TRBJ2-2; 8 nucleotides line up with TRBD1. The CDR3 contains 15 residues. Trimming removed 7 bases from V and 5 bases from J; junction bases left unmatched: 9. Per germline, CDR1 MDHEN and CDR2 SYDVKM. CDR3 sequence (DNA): TGTGCCAGCAATTCCGGACAGGGTAGAACCGGGGAGCTGTTTTTT. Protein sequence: CASNSGQGRTGELFF. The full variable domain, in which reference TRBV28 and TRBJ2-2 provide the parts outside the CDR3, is DVKVTQSSRYLVKRTGEKVFLECVQDMDHENMFWYRQDPGLGLRLIYFSYDVKMKEKGDIPEGYSVSREKKERFSLILESASTNQTSMYLCASNSGQGRTGELFFGEGSRLTVL.

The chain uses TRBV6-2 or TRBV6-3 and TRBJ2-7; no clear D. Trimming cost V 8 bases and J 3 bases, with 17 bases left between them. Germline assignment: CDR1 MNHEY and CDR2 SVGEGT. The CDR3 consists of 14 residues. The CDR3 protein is CASRLAIAFYEQYF. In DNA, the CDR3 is TGTGCCAGCCGACTTGCTATTGCCTTCTACGAGCAGTACTTC.

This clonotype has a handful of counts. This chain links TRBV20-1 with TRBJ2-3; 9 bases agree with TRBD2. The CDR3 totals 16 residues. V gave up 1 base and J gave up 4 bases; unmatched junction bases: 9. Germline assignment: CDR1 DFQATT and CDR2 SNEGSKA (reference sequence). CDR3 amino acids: CSARGVNSGSSDTQYF. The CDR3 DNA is TGCAGTGCTAGAGGGGTGAATAGCGGGAGTTCAGATACGCAGTATTTT.

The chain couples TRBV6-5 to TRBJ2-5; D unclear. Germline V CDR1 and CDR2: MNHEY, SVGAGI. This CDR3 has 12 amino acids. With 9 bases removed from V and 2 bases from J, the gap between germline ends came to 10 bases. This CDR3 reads CARLWRQETQYF. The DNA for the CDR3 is TGTGCCAGGTTGTGGCGACAAGAGACCCAGTACTTC.

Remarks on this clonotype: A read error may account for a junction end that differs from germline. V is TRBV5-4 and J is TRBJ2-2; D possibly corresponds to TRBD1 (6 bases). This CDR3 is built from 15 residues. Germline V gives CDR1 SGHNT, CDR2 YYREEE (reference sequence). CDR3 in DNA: TGTGCCAGCAGCCCTGGGGGCTGGGACACCAGGGAGCTGTTTTTT. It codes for CASSPGGWDTRELFF.

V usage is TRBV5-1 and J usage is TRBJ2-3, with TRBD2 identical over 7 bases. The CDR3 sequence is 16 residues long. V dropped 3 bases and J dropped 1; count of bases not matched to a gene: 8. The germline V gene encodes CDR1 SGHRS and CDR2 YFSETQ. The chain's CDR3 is CASSSLNAGGTDTQYF. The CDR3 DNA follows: TGCGCCAGCAGCTCCCTAAATGCGGGGGGCACAGATACGCAGTATTTT. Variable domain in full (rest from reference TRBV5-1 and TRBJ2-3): KAGVTQTPRYLIKTRGQQVTLSCSPISGHRSVSWYQQTPGQGLQFLFEYFSETQRNKGNFPGRFSGRQFSNSRSEMNVSTLELGDSALYLCASSSLNAGGTDTQYFGPGTRLTVL.

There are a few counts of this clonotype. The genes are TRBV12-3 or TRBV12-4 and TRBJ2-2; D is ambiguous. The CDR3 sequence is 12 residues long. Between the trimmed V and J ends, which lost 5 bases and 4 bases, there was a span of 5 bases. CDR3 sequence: CASSIGTGELFF. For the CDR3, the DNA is TGTGCCAGCAGTATTGGCACCGGGGAGCTGTTTTTT.

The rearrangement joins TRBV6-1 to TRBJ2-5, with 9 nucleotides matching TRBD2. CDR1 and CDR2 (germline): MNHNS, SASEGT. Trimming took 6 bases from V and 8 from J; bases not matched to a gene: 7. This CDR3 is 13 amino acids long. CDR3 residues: CASRPTSGQTQYF. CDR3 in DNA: TGTGCCAGCAGACCTACTAGCGGGCAAACCCAGTACTTC.

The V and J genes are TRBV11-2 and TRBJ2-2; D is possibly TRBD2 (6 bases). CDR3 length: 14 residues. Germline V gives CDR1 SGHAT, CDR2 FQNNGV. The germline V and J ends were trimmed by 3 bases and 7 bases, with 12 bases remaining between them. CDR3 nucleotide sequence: TGTGCCAGCAGCTTCCTGAGGGAGGTCGGGGAGCTGTTTTTT. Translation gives CASSFLREVGELFF.

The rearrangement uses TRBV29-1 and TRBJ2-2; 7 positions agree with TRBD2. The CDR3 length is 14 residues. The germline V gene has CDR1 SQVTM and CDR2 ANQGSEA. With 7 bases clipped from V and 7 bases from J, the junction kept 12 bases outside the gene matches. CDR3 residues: CSARAAGVDGELFF. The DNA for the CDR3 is TGCAGCGCCAGGGCCGCGGGAGTGGACGGGGAGCTGTTTTTT.

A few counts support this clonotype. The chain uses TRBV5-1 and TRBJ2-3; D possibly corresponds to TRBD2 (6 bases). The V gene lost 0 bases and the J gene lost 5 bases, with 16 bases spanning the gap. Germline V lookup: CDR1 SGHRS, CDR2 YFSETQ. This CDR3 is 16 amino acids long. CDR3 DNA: TGCGCCAGCAGCTTGGATTCTGGAGGGCCCGGAGATACGCAGTATTTT. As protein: CASSLDSGGPGDTQYF.